This T cell receptor beta chain appears in the sequencing data of a study of OX40 agonist ivuxolimab in advanced cancers. Whole-study context: Every 2 weeks, patients received ivuxolimab intravenously, dosed at 0.01 to 10 mg/kg. Checkpoint inhibitors had been given previously to about 38% of patients.

General observations from the study: The antigen specificity of the peripheral T cells (those that were expanded) was not determined. Blood T cells, both CD4+ and CD8+, expanded clonally by week 6 at 0.1 to 3.0 mg/kg.

This clone was seen only once. Its antigen is not known. The table came from immunoSEQ multiplex PCR; TCRdb's copy has only in-frame clones and leaves some out. The data show some 66,000 clones, 70% to 90% seen once. Germline values: CDR1 MNHEY, CDR2 SVGAGI. Trimming pared 0 bases from V and 11 bases from J, leaving 14 bases between. This CDR3 region has 13 residues. The receptor's source is an adult with an advanced solid tumor such as melanoma, head and neck, liver or kidney cancer. Material: CD4+ or CD8+ T cells sorted from blood, obtained in a trial of the OX40 agonist ivuxolimab. This chain joins TRBV6-5 and TRBJ2-7; D might be TRBD2 (5 bases). In DNA, the CDR3 is TGTGCCAGCAGTTACTCGAGTGGCCGGGAAGAGTACTTC. This codes for CASSYSSGREEYF.